Sequencing of this TCR beta chain was carried out in a study of blood T cell repertoires in COVID-19. Study-wide background: The samples span acute and convalescent COVID-19 from the United States, Italy and Spain.

This CDR3 comprises 11 residues. Trimming took off 0 bases at V and 10 bases at J, with 4 bases between the two ends. CDR1 is MNHEY and CDR2 is SVGEGT in the germline V gene. How the authors handled the data: The authors estimated nucleated cell counts from reference gene primer amplification. Repertoires were generated with immunoSEQ multiplex PCR, while TCRdb's copy carries only in-frame clones and drops some. Clonal size and the V and J genes are those of that table, whereas D and trimming came from the DNA. The table lists fewer than 350,000 clones, around 90% of them singletons. The specimen sequenced was peripheral blood. This clonotype was sampled from a man aged 18 to 30 with active or convalescent COVID-19. This rearrangement joins TRBV6-2 or TRBV6-3 to TRBJ2-1; D unresolved. The CDR3 region is CASSYSGEQFF. For the CDR3, the DNA is TGTGCCAGCAGTTACTCGGGCGAGCAGTTCTTC.